The 19 T cell receptor beta chains presented below share a single source sample, sequenced in a study of T cell responses to AZD1222 COVID-19 vaccine. TCRdb's table, derived via immunoSEQ multiplex PCR, lists solely in-frame clones and lacks some. This sample yields approximately 150,000 clones, of which more than 70% are seen a single time; around 1.5% belongs to the top ten. The material sequenced was peripheral blood, taken 28 days after the second AZD1222 dose. The receptor source for this set is an adult who received the AZD1222 COVID-19 vaccine.

V and J are TRBV5-8 and TRBJ2-2; D may correspond to TRBD1 or TRBD2 (5 bases each). Per germline, CDR1 SGHTS and CDR2 YDEGEE. V was pared by 4 bases and J by 5 bases, with 12 bases between. There are 14 residues in the CDR3. CDR3 amino acids: CASSLLRGTGELFF. In DNA form, the CDR3 reads TGTGCCAGCAGCCTCTTGAGGGGAACCGGGGAGCTGTTTTTT. The whole variable domain, filled in from reference TRBV5-8 and TRBJ2-2, reads EAGVTQSPTHLIKTRGQQATLRCSPISGHTSVYWYQQALGLGLQFLLWYDEGEERNRGNFPPRFSGRQFPNYSSELNVNALELEDSALYLCASSLLRGTGELFFGEGSRLTVL.

CDR3: CASRRGETQYF. For the CDR3, the DNA is TGTGCCAGCAGGAGGGGAGAGACCCAGTACTTC. The V call is TRBV7-6, the J call TRBJ2-5; D may correspond to TRBD1 or TRBD2 (5 bases each). Trimming stripped 6 bases from V and 4 bases from J, with 6 bases between. CDR1 and CDR2 from the germline V gene are SGHVS and FNYEAQ. CDR3 length: 11 residues.

This sequence joins TRBV30 and TRBJ1-1; D perhaps matches TRBD1 (5 bases). The CDR3 totals 13 residues. The germline V gene encodes CDR1 GTSNPN and CDR2 SVGIG (reference sequence). V shed 0 bases and J shed 5 bases, with 10 bases lying between them. The CDR3 sequence is CAWSVWGSTEAFF. DNA for the CDR3: TGTGCCTGGAGTGTATGGGGGTCGACTGAAGCTTTCTTT.

This rearrangement joins TRBV10-2 to TRBJ1-1; D remains unclear. V lost 9 bases and J lost 0, with 14 bases in between. The CDR3 is 14 residues long. Germline CDR1 is WSHSY and CDR2 is SAAADI. The CDR3 protein is CASKLKKMNTEAFF. CDR3 sequence (DNA): TGCGCCAGTAAACTAAAAAAAATGAACACTGAAGCTTTCTTT.

The table lists this clone with a count of one. The genes are TRBV13 and TRBJ2-7; the D gene is possibly TRBD2 (5 bases). Trimming left V 5 bases short and J 3 bases short, with 20 bases between. CDR1 is PRHDT, CDR2 FYEKMQ, per germline (reference sequence). The CDR3 runs 16 residues. The CDR3 sequence: CASSVTSNGVLYEQYF. The CDR3 DNA reads TGTGCCAGCAGCGTCACCTCCAACGGGGTTCTCTACGAGCAGTACTTC.

The V gene is TRBV7-8, the J gene TRBJ2-1; the D is unclear. V lost 0 bases and J 7 bases, leaving 4 bases between the germline ends. Germline CDR1 is SGHVS and CDR2 is FQNEAQ. The CDR3 runs to 12 residues. The CDR3 spells CASSLAMNEQFF. The CDR3 DNA follows: TGTGCCAGCAGCTTAGCGATGAATGAGCAGTTCTTC.

This chain uses TRBV28 with TRBJ2-5, with D perhaps matching TRBD1 (6 bases). There are 11 residues in the CDR3. Trimming removed 11 bases from V and 5 bases from J, with 12 bases in between. CDR1 and CDR2 from the germline V gene are MDHEN and SYDVKM. The CDR3 coding sequence is TGTGCCTACAGGGTTGCGGAGACCCAGTACTTC. Protein product: CAYRVAETQYF.

The table lists this clone with a few counts. V usage is TRBV19 and J usage is TRBJ1-4, with 9 positions matching TRBD1. The CDR3 has 14 residues. From germline, CDR1 is LNHDA and CDR2 SQIVND (reference sequence). V was clipped by 5 bases and J by 6 bases; unmatched bases: 4. The DNA for the CDR3 is TGTGCCAGTAGTCCGGGACAGGGCGATGAAAAACTGTTTTTT. It encodes CASSPGQGDEKLFF. Supplemented by reference TRBV19 and TRBJ1-4, the full variable domain reads DGGITQSPKYLFRKEGQNVTLSCEQNLNHDAMYWYRQDPGQGLRLIYYSQIVNDFQKGDIAEGYSVSREKKESFPLTVTSAQKNPTAFYLCASSPGQGDEKLFFGSGTQLSVL.

The V call is TRBV29-1, the J call TRBJ2-1; TRBD2 aligns across 14 bases. Trimming at V came to 4 bases and at J to 7 bases, leaving 9 bases not matched to a gene. The CDR3 has 16 amino acids. From germline, CDR1 is SQVTM and CDR2 ANQGSEA. The CDR3 DNA sequence: TGCAGCGTTGGGGCGGGACTAGCGGGAGTGGGGAATGAGCAGTTCTTC. Protein: CSVGAGLAGVGNEQFF.

The chain employs TRBV2 and TRBJ1-6, with 7 bases aligning to TRBD1. Germline V lookup: CDR1 SNHLY, CDR2 FYNNEI. Trimming cost V 5 bases and J 0 bases; bases outside gene matches: 7. The CDR3 sequence is 17 residues long. The CDR3 is CASSSQTGSSYNSPLHF. The CDR3 DNA reads as TGTGCCAGCAGTTCCCAGACAGGGAGCTCCTATAATTCACCCCTCCACTTT. Drawing the rest from reference TRBV2 and TRBJ1-6, the complete variable domain is EPEVTQTPSHQVTQMGQEVILRCVPISNHLYFYWYRQILGQKVEFLVSFYNNEISEKSEIFDDQFSVERPDGSNFTLKIRSTKLEDSAMYFCASSSQTGSSYNSPLHFGNGTRLTVT.

The rearrangement uses TRBV7-6 and TRBJ2-7; 9 bases map to TRBD2. CDR1 is SGHVS and CDR2 is FNYEAQ in the germline V gene. The CDR3 has 15 amino acids. The junction had 8 bases not matched to a gene; V was cut back by 1 base and J by 7 bases. The CDR3 nucleotides read TGTGCCAGCAGCTTAGGTCTAGCGGGACGAGGGGAGCAGTACTTC. Translated: CASSLGLAGRGEQYF.

The V call is TRBV18, the J call TRBJ1-5; a weak D match, TRBD1 (5 bases). This CDR3 contains 15 residues. V was shortened by 3 bases and J by 1 base, with 10 bases between the two germline ends. From germline, CDR1 is KGHSH and CDR2 LQKENI. The CDR3 sequence: CASSPFEGSNQPQHF. The DNA for the CDR3 is TGTGCCAGCTCACCGTTCGAGGGGAGCAATCAGCCCCAGCATTTT.

The chain is built from TRBV4-3 and TRBJ1-5; 12 positions match TRBD1. The CDR3 extends over 22 amino acids. In germline, CDR1 is LGHNA, CDR2 YSLEER. The J segment lost 7 bases and the V segment lost 0 bases, leaving 22 bases of the junction unmatched. The CDR3 loop reads CASSQERVVGTGGDQLRQPQHF. The CDR3, as DNA: TGCGCCAGCAGCCAAGAGAGGGTAGTTGGGACAGGGGGCGACCAGTTAAGGCAGCCCCAGCATTTT.

The chain uses TRBV4-3 and TRBJ2-7, with TRBD2 matching over 9 bases. Germline V gives CDR1 LGHNA, CDR2 YSLEER. This CDR3 has 15 residues. V shed 4 bases and J 4 bases; nucleotides not matched to a gene: 8. CDR3 coding DNA: TGCGCCAGCAGCCGCGAGACTAGCGGCCTATACGAGCAGTACTTC. Protein sequence: CASSRETSGLYEQYF.

The chain couples TRBV6-2 or TRBV6-3 to TRBJ2-7; D is perhaps TRBD1 or TRBD2 (5 bases each). This CDR3 is built from 15 residues. V lost 6 bases to trimming and J lost 4 bases, with 19 bases between them. Germline V lookup: CDR1 MNHEY, CDR2 SVGEGT. CDR3: CASSSVPGRGYEQYF. CDR3 sequence (DNA): TGTGCCAGCAGCTCCGTTCCGGGGCGCGGGTACGAGCAGTACTTC.

The chain carries TRBV28 and TRBJ2-1; 9 nucleotides align to TRBD2. Looked up from germline, CDR1 is MDHEN and CDR2 is SYDVKM. The V gene end was trimmed by 6 bases and the J gene end by 2 bases; junction bases not matched to a gene: 11. The CDR3 totals 17 residues. CDR3 sequence (DNA): TGTGCCAGCAGGCCGGAGGTGCGGGAGGGCCCCTACAATGAGCAGTTCTTC. It codes for CASRPEVREGPYNEQFF.

The chain is built from TRBV6-5 and TRBJ1-2, with TRBD1 matching over 9 bases. Germline CDR1 is MNHEY and CDR2 is SVGAGI. This CDR3 spans 13 amino acids. The V and J ends lost 6 bases and 5 bases, in that order; junction bases with no gene match: 4. The CDR3 protein is CASRPGQGYGYTF. CDR3 bases: TGTGCCAGCAGGCCGGGACAGGGTTATGGCTACACCTTC.

V gene TRBV7-8 combines with J gene TRBJ2-1, with D possibly being TRBD1 or TRBD2 (5 bases each). The ends were cut back, 3 bases at V and 7 bases at J, with 19 bases in the middle. Germline assignment: CDR1 SGHVS and CDR2 FQNEAQ. The CDR3 covers 16 residues. CDR3 in amino acids: CASSLGRDPLRNEQFF. DNA for the CDR3: TGTGCCAGCAGCTTGGGACGGGACCCGTTAAGGAATGAGCAGTTCTTC.

The chain recombines TRBV20-1 with TRBJ1-1, with D unresolved. V dropped 7 bases and J dropped 8 bases, with 14 bases sitting between them. CDR1 and CDR2 (germline): DFQATT, SNEGSKA (reference sequence). The CDR3 loop spans 11 amino acids. Written as DNA, the CDR3 is TGCAGTGTCGATCTACTTGTAGAAGCTTTCTTT. This encodes CSVDLLVEAFF.